The clone carrying this T cell receptor beta chain came up a few times. Antigen unknown. This entry belongs to a study of T cells in Graves' hyperthyroidism and ophthalmopathy. Whole-study context: Peripheral blood sampling occurred at initial diagnosis, before any treatment. Overall study results and limits: The model's output predicted ophthalmopathy at a median of around 7 months prior to onset.

Absent ophthalmopathy progression within 18 months defined stable Graves' hyperthyroidism. The hyperthyroidism was newly diagnosed and had lasted under 2 months; the patients were aged 18 to 65. V shed 8 bases and J shed 0 bases, with 13 bases lying between them. Germline V gives CDR1 SNHLY, CDR2 FYNNEI. This CDR3 comprises 15 residues. The CDR3 regions of TCR beta were amplified from RNA transcripts. The study used the HTBI primer set for a first-round RT-PCR of the TCR CDR3. MiXCR was run by TCRdb on the multiplex PCR reads, yielding one entry per CDR3 protein. The sample includes roughly 630,000 distinct CDR3 sequences, around 14% of them seen just once.

Sequenced sample: blood. The genes are TRBV2 and TRBJ2-2; TRBD2 might be the D (6 bases). The source is a woman aged 25 to 39 with Graves' hyperthyroidism. DNA of the CDR3: TGTGCCAGCGCACGGGACTGGACGAACACCGGGGAGCTGTTTTTT. Translating gives CASARDWTNTGELFF.